This T cell receptor (beta chain) was captured in a study of blood T cell repertoires in COVID-19. Libraries were prepared by immunoSEQ multiplex PCR; TCRdb keeps only in-frame clonotypes and omits some of them. The sample holds under 95,000 clones, 80% to 90% seen once. The germline V gene encodes CDR1 MNHNS and CDR2 SASEGT. This CDR3 region has 18 residues. Trimming stripped 3 bases from V and 1 base from J, with 21 bases between. This clone appeared a single time. Sequencing was carried out using peripheral blood. The TCR sequence derives from a woman aged 80 or over with acute or convalescent COVID-19. The chain employs TRBV6-1 and TRBJ1-1, with D maybe TRBD1 (5 bases). As DNA, the CDR3 is TGTGCCAGCAGTGACCGCAGGGTCGCGGAGGGCCCGAACACTGAAGCTTTCTTT. Translating it yields CASSDRRVAEGPNTEAFF.